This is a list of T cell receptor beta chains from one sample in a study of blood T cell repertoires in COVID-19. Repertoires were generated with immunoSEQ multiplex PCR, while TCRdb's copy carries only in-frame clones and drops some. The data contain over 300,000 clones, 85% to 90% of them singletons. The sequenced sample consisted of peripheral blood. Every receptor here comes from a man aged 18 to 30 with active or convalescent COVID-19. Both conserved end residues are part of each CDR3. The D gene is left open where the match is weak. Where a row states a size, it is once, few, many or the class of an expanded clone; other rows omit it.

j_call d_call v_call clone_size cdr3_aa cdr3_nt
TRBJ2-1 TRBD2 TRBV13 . CASSSRGSGIINEQFF TGTGCCAGCAGCTCCCGCGGTAGCGGGATTATCAATGAGCAGTTCTTC
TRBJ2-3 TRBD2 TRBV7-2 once CASSLTSGGRDTQYF TGTGCCAGCAGCCTAACTAGCGGGGGCCGAGATACGCAGTATTTT
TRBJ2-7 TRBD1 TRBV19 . CASSIRTGGKYEQYF TGTGCCAGTAGTATAAGGACAGGGGGTAAATACGAGCAGTACTTC
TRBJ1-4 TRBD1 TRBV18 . CASSLLGTGREKLFF TGTGCCAGCTCACTCCTCGGGACAGGACGTGAAAAACTGTTTTTT
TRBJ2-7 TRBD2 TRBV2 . CASGLAGFYEQYF TGTGCCAGCGGACTAGCGGGATTCTACGAGCAGTACTTC
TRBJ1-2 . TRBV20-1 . CSARDLYGYTF TGCAGTGCTAGAGACCTCTATGGCTACACCTTC
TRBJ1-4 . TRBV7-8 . CASSSWEAEGKLFF TGTGCCAGCAGCTCGTGGGAGGCGGAGGGAAAACTGTTTTTT
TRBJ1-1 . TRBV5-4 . CASSLESFTEAFF TGTGCCAGCAGCTTGGAATCATTCACTGAAGCTTTCTTT
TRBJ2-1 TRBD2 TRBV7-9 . CASRSSGRADEQFF TGTGCCAGCAGATCTAGCGGGAGGGCGGATGAGCAGTTCTTC
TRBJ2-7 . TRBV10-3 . CAISLSSYEQYF TGTGCCATCAGCCTCAGCTCCTACGAGCAGTACTTC
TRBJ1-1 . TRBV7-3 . CASSPGQLNTEAFF TGTGCCAGCAGCCCCGGACAGCTGAACACTGAAGCTTTCTTT
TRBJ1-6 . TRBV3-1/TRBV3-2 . CASSPSGVGNSPLHF TGTGCCAGCAGCCCGTCCGGGGTGGGTAATTCACCCCTCCACTTT
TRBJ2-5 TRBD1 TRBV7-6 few CASSTWTGMKTQYF TGTGCCAGCAGCACCTGGACAGGGATGAAGACCCAGTACTTC
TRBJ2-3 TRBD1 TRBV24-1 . CATSDTPRDRSTDTQYF TGTGCCACCAGTGATACCCCAAGGGACAGGAGCACAGATACGCAGTATTTT
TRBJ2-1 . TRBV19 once CASKTGLRGNEQFF TGTGCCAGTAAGACGGGACTCCGTGGGAATGAGCAGTTCTTC
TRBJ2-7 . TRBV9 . CASNPGGASYEQYF TGTGCCAGCAACCCCGGGGGAGCGTCCTACGAGCAGTACTTC
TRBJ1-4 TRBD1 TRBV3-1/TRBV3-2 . CASSQKGAGEKLFF TGTGCCAGCAGCCAGAAGGGGGCGGGCGAAAAACTGTTTTTT
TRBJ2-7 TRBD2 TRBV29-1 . CSVLTAGGFSGYYEQYF TGCAGCGTTTTGACGGCGGGAGGCTTCTCAGGATACTACGAGCAGTACTTC
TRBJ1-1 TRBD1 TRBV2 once CASREPGTGTEAFF TGTGCCAGCAGGGAACCCGGGACAGGGACTGAAGCTTTCTTT
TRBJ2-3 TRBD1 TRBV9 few CASSVATGTGRYTQYF TGTGCCAGCAGCGTAGCTACCGGGACAGGGAGGTATACGCAGTATTTT
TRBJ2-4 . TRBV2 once CASGQWPLDIQYF TGTGCCAGCGGCCAATGGCCGCTCGACATTCAGTACTTC
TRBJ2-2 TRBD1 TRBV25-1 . CASSGQGAGELFF TGTGCCAGCAGTGGACAGGGGGCCGGGGAGCTGTTTTTT
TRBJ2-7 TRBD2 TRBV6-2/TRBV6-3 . CASSYPPERLAGGQYF TGTGCCAGCAGTTACCCACCGGAAAGACTAGCGGGAGGACAGTACTTC
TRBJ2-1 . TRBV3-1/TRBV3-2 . CASSQVRTDYNEQFF TGTGCCAGCAGCCAAGTCAGGACAGATTACAATGAGCAGTTCTTC
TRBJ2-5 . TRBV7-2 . CASSLAMASRETQYF TGTGCCAGCAGCTTAGCGATGGCTAGTCGAGAGACCCAGTACTTC
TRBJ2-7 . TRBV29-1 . CSASLSREQYF TGCAGCGCTTCTCTCTCTCGCGAACAGTACTTC
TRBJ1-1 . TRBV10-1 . CASTRDSYRWTEAFF TGCGCCAGCACCCGGGACTCCTACCGATGGACTGAAGCTTTCTTT
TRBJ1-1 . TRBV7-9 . CASSSRLMGGKNTEAFF TGTGCCAGCAGCTCCCGTCTCATGGGGGGAAAGAACACTGAAGCTTTCTTT
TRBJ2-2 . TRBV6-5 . CASTRGLPNTGELFF TGTGCCAGCACCCGAGGACTTCCCAACACCGGGGAGCTGTTTTTT
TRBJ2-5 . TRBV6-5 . CASTRPGWGTQYF TGTGCCAGCACCAGGCCGGGGTGGGGGACCCAGTACTTC
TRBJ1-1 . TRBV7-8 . CASTLGGGGEAFF TGTGCCAGCACCCTGGGGGGTGGGGGTGAAGCTTTCTTT
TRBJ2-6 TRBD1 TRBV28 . CASTMTGGANVLTF TGTGCCAGCACCATGACAGGGGGGGCCAACGTGCTGACTTTC
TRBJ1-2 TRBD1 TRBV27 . CASTRRTGGSYGYTF TGTGCCAGCACCCGGAGAACAGGGGGCTCCTATGGCTACACCTTC
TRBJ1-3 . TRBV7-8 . CASSLLGNTIYF TGTGCCAGCAGCCTCCTCGGAAACACCATATATTTT
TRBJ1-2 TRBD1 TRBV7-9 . CASSPRGQGTYGYTF TGTGCCAGCAGCCCCAGGGGACAGGGGACCTATGGCTACACCTTC